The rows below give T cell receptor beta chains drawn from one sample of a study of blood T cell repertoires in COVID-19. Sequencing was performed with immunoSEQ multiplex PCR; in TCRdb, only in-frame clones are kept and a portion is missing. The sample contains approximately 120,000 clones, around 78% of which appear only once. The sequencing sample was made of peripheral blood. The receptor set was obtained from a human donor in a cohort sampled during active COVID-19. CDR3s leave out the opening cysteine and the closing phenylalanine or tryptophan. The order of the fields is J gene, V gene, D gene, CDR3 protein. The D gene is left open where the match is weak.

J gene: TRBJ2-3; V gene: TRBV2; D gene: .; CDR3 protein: ASTFRWRQGTDTQY
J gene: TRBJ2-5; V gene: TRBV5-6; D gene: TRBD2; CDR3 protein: ASSLAGASLGGTQY
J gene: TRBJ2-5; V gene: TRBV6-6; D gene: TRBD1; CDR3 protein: ASSPSGTGSIWTQY
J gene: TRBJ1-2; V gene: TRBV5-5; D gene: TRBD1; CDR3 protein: ASSTGTGVYYGYT
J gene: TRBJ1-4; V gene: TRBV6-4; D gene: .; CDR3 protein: ASSVDSTTNEKLF
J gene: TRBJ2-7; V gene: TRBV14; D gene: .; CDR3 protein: ASSHLTRSYEQY
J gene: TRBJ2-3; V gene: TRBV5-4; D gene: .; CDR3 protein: ASSPVRGGDTQY
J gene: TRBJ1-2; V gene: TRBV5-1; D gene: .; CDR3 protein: ASSLVPDTNYGYT
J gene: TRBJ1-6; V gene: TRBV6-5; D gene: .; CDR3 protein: ASSLFNSPLH
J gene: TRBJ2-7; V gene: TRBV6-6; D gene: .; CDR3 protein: ASSDGGSGNSYEQY
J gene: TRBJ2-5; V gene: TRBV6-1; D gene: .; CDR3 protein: ASSDLSETQY
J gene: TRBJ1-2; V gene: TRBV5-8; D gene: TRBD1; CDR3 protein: ASRQTGVYGYT
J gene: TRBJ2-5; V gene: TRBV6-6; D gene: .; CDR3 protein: ASGGAWAGETQY